This record looks at one T cell receptor (beta chain) sequence and its context. The antigen remains undetermined. The sample belongs to a study of T cell repertoires in cytomegalovirus infection. TCRdb redid the calling of the reads with MiXCR, one entry per CDR3 protein. The table records roughly 350,000 distinct CDR3 sequences, about 35% of them present only once. Germline V CDR1 and CDR2: SGHVS, FNYEAQ. This CDR3 comprises 15 residues. With V trimmed by 5 bases and J by 4 bases, 3 bases remained unmatched. The TCR was taken from a human donor in good health (CMV status not recorded). Some clones in this sample may be carry-over from other donors' samples. The sample here was cultured PBMCs, taken from culture after CMV antigen stimulation. The chain has TRBV7-6 and TRBJ2-3; 13 nucleotides align to TRBD2. The CDR3 region has the DNA TGTGCCAGCAGCAGAACTAGCGGGAGGGCAGATACGCAGTATTTT. Protein: CASSRTSGRADTQYF.